This TCR beta chain comes out of a study of blood T cell repertoires in COVID-19. Study overall: Italy, Spain and the United States were the sources of the convalescent and acute COVID-19 samples. Sample material is recorded as cDNA or gDNA derived from T cells, B-cell-depleted T cells, or PBMCs.

The germline CDR1 and CDR2 sequences are MNHEY and SMNVEV (reference sequence). The CDR3 is 17 residues long. Between the trimmed V and J ends, which lost 6 bases and 0 bases, there was a span of 15 bases. Per the original methods: Estimated nucleated cell counts came from reference gene primer amplification. Profiled with immunoSEQ multiplex PCR; TCRdb holds only in-frame clones, not every one. The V and J calls and clone size come from that table; D and trimming were worked out from the DNA. The top ten clones hold 8.6% of a sample with 130,000 to 150,000 clones, approximately 90% of them seen once.

Sequenced input: peripheral blood. This TCR came from a woman aged 45-65 years with active or convalescent COVID-19. V gene TRBV27 combines with J gene TRBJ1-6; D is possibly TRBD1 (6 bases). The DNA of the CDR3 is TGTGCCAGCAGCCCCAGGGGTTCAAGCTCCTATAATTCACCCCTCCACTTT. As protein: CASSPRGSSSYNSPLHF.